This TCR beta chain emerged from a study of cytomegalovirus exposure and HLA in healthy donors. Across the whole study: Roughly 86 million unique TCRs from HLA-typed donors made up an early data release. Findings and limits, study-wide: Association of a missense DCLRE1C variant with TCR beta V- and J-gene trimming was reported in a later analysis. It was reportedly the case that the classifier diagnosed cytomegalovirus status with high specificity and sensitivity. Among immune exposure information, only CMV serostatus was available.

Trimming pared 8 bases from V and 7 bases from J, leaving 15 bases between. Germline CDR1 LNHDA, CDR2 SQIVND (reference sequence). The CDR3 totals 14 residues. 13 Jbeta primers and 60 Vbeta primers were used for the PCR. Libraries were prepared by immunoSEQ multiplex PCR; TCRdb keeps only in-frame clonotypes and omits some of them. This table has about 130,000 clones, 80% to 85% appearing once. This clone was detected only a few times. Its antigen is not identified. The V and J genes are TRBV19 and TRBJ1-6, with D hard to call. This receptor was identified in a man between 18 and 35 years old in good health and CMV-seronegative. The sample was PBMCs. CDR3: CASGLLSANSPLHF. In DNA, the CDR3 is TGTGCCAGTGGTCTACTATCTGCCAATTCACCCCTCCACTTT.